This TCR beta chain was found in a study of shared clonotypes between healthy human individuals. Study-level information: There were three CD4 naive, three CD4 memory, two CD8 naive and one CD8 memory plates per donor.

Profiled with immunoSEQ multiplex PCR; TCRdb holds only in-frame clones, not every one. The data hold roughly 700,000 clones, with about 74% observed a single time. V lost 6 bases to trimming and J lost 8 bases; unmatched junction nucleotides: 3. This CDR3 comprises 13 residues. Germline V gives CDR1 KGHSH, CDR2 LQKENI. The sequenced sample was memory CD4+ T cells sorted from blood. Described subset: CD45RA-negative fraction. This TCR was recovered from a woman between 25 and 40 years old in good health. This chain uses TRBV18 with TRBJ1-4; 10 nucleotides agree with TRBD1. CDR3 in amino acids: CASSPDRGEKLFF. Written as DNA, the CDR3 is TGTGCCAGCTCGCCGGACAGGGGGGAAAAACTGTTTTTT.